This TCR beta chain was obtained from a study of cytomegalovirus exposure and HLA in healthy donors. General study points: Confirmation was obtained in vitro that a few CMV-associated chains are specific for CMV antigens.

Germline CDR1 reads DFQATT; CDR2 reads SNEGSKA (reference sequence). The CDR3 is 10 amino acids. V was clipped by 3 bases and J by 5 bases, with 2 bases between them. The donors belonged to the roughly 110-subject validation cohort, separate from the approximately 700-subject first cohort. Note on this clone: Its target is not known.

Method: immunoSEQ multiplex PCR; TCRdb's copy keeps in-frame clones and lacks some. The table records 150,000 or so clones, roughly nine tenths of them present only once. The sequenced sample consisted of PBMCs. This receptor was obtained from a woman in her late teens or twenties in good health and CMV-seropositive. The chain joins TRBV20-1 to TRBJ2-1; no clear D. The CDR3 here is CSASNNEQFF. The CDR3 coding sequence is TGCAGTGCTAGCAACAATGAGCAGTTCTTC.